These 21 T cell receptor beta chains were sequenced from one sample in a study of cytomegalovirus exposure and HLA in healthy donors. The data were produced by immunoSEQ multiplex PCR, yet TCRdb's version contains in-frame clones alone and is incomplete. Seen here are 76,000 or so clones, over 85% observed once, and the top ten hold about 2.1%. The sequenced sample consisted of PBMCs. The receptor source for this set is a woman under 30 in good health and CMV-seronegative.

V usage is TRBV19 and J usage is TRBJ1-1; TRBD1 might be the D (5 bases). Germline CDR1 LNHDA, CDR2 SQIVND (reference sequence). There are 13 residues in the CDR3. V lost 5 bases and J lost 1, with 8 bases in between. The CDR3 sequence: CASSVTGNTEAFF. CDR3 DNA sequence: TGTGCCAGTAGTGTAACAGGGAACACTGAAGCTTTCTTT.

This chain joins TRBV2 and TRBJ2-1, with TRBD2 matching 8 bases. Germline loops: CDR1 SNHLY, CDR2 FYNNEI. The CDR3 sequence is 13 residues long. V dropped 7 bases and J dropped 5; count of bases not matched to a gene: 4. The CDR3 here is CASIASGHNEQFF. CDR3 DNA: TGTGCCAGCATCGCTAGCGGGCACAATGAGCAGTTCTTC.

The J gene is TRBJ2-3, the V gene TRBV7-2, with 8 bases identical to TRBD2. J lost 4 bases, V lost 1 base, and 7 bases had no gene match. Germline CDR1 and CDR2: SGHTA and FQGNSA. The CDR3 totals 16 residues. CDR3 loop: CASSLDLPGGPDTQYF. Here the CDR3 DNA reads TGTGCCAGCAGCTTAGATCTCCCGGGAGGGCCAGATACGCAGTATTTT.

The genes are TRBV7-6 and TRBJ2-2; the D gene is possibly TRBD1 (6 bases). Between the trimmed V and J ends, which lost 0 bases and 5 bases, there was a span of 13 bases. Germline V gives CDR1 SGHVS, CDR2 FNYEAQ. The CDR3 extends over 16 amino acids. The CDR3, as DNA: TGTGCCAGCAGCTTAGCTAACCAAGGGACAACCGGGGAGCTGTTTTTT. Encoded protein: CASSLANQGTTGELFF.

The V call is TRBV9, the J call TRBJ2-1; a weak D match, TRBD2 (6 bases). Germline V gives CDR1 SGDLS, CDR2 YYNGEE. This CDR3 region has 17 residues. V dropped 4 bases and J dropped 0 bases, with 17 bases sitting between them. Here the CDR3 DNA reads TGTGCCAGCAGCTCCAGGACCCTAGCGAGCTCCTACAATGAGCAGTTCTTC. This translates into CASSSRTLASSYNEQFF.

The chain links TRBV6-1 to TRBJ1-4, with TRBD1 as a possible D gene (6 bases). V was pared by 3 bases and J by 11 bases, with 22 bases between. This CDR3 contains 16 residues. CDR1 is MNHNS, CDR2 SASEGT, per germline. For the CDR3, the DNA is TGTGCCAGCAGTGACAGGGGCCGTGTTGAAAGGTGGAAACTGTTTTTT. Protein sequence: CASSDRGRVERWKLFF.

This chain joins TRBV4-2 and TRBJ1-6; no firm D call. Germline V lookup: CDR1 LGHNA, CDR2 YNFKEQ. V was trimmed by 0 bases and J by 8 bases, leaving 11 bases between them. The CDR3 has 15 residues. CDR3 protein: CASSQEPWTYSPLHF. The CDR3 region has the DNA TGTGCCAGCAGCCAAGAGCCGTGGACTTATTCACCCCTCCACTTT.

V usage is TRBV4-3 and J usage is TRBJ2-1; 9 nucleotides line up with TRBD2. Germline-derived CDR1 and CDR2 are LGHNA and YSLEER. This CDR3 region has 15 residues. J lost 10 bases, V lost 6 bases, and 13 bases had no gene match. CDR3 in amino acids: CASSFSSGARGEQFF. The CDR3 DNA is TGCGCCAGCAGTTTCTCTAGCGGGGCCCGCGGGGAGCAGTTCTTC.

The rearrangement joins TRBV27 to TRBJ1-1; D is ambiguous. The V end was cut by 4 bases, the J end by 1 base, with 4 bases between. The length of the CDR3 is 12 residues. CDR1 is MNHEY and CDR2 is SMNVEV in the germline V gene (reference sequence). The DNA for the CDR3 is TGTGCCAGCAGTTCCGGGAACACTGAAGCTTTCTTT. Amino acid sequence: CASSSGNTEAFF.

The chain has TRBV11-2 and TRBJ2-7; no firm D call. The germline CDR1 and CDR2 sequences are SGHAT and FQNNGV. The CDR3 spans 12 residues. The germline V and J ends were trimmed by 3 bases and 0 bases, with 3 bases remaining between them. CDR3 in DNA: TGTGCCAGCAGCTTCGGCTCCTACGAGCAGTACTTC. This sequence encodes CASSFGSYEQYF.

Only one count was recorded for this clone. This chain connects TRBV7-6 to TRBJ1-2; tentative D call: TRBD1 (5 bases). Germline V CDR1 and CDR2: SGHVS, FNYEAQ. This CDR3 region has 14 residues. Trimming shortened V by 5 bases and J by 7 bases, and 17 bases separated the two germline ends. In DNA, the CDR3 is TGTGCCAGCAGCCCCGCGGGAGGGGTGGGTGGCTACACCTTC. Translating gives CASSPAGGVGGYTF.

The V and J genes are TRBV7-8 and TRBJ2-1; the D gene is possibly TRBD1 (6 bases). The CDR3 consists of 16 residues. The V end lost 0 bases, the J end lost 6 bases, and 15 bases lay between the germline ends. Germline V gives CDR1 SGHVS, CDR2 FQNEAQ. DNA for the CDR3: TGTGCCAGCAGCTTAGCGCTGTACAGGGTTCCCAATGAGCAGTTCTTC. Its protein product is CASSLALYRVPNEQFF. Based on the CDR3 plus reference TRBV7-8 and TRBJ2-1, the full variable domain is GAGVSQSPRYKVAKRGQDVALRCDPISGHVSLFWYQQALGQGPEFLTYFQNEAQLDKSGLPSDRFFAERPEGSVSTLKIQRTQQEDSAVYLCASSLALYRVPNEQFFGPGTRLTVL.

The chain couples TRBV11-2 to TRBJ2-7; 7 bases match TRBD1. The CDR3 length is 13 residues. Germline assignment: CDR1 SGHAT and CDR2 FQNNGV. Unmatched junction bases numbered 5, after V lost 4 bases and J lost 5 bases. CDR3 protein: CASSSGTENEQYF. CDR3 nucleotides: TGTGCCAGCAGCTCCGGGACAGAGAACGAGCAGTACTTC.

This chain connects TRBV29-1 to TRBJ2-4; the D gene is possibly TRBD2 (5 bases). Looked up from germline, CDR1 is SQVTM and CDR2 is ANQGSEA. V dropped 4 bases and J dropped 4 bases, with 11 bases sitting between them. This CDR3 is 13 amino acids long. The CDR3 DNA follows: TGCAGCGTTGCCGGACTGGGGAAAAACATTCAGTACTTC. Residues: CSVAGLGKNIQYF.

The chain has TRBV5-5 and TRBJ1-1; a weak D match, TRBD1 (5 bases). Germline-derived CDR1 and CDR2 are SGHKS and YYEKEE (reference sequence). Trimming cost V 1 base and J 1 base, with 14 bases left between them. The CDR3 loop spans 16 amino acids. The CDR3 sequence: CASSLRFTGENTEAFF. The CDR3 region has the DNA TGTGCCAGCAGCTTGAGGTTCACAGGCGAGAACACTGAAGCTTTCTTT. The full variable domain, rest sourced from reference TRBV5-5 and TRBJ1-1, is DAGVTQSPTHLIKTRGQQVTLRCSPISGHKSVSWYQQVLGQGPQFIFQYYEKEERGRGNFPDRFSARQFPNYSSELNVNALLLGDSALYLCASSLRFTGENTEAFFGQGTRLTVV.

The chain links TRBV4-2 to TRBJ2-1; 10 bases are a match to TRBD2. CDR3 size: 19 residues. J was trimmed by 1 base and V by 2 bases; bases with no gene match: 11. The germline V gene has CDR1 LGHNA and CDR2 YNFKEQ. The CDR3 reads CASSQLKRGGRLSYNEQFF. CDR3 sequence (DNA): TGTGCCAGCAGCCAATTGAAGCGGGGGGGCCGGCTTTCCTACAATGAGCAGTTCTTC.

The gene calls are TRBV19 and TRBJ1-1; tentative D call: TRBD1 (5 bases). This CDR3 has 14 amino acids. Per germline, CDR1 LNHDA and CDR2 SQIVND (reference sequence). The V end lost 2 bases, the J end lost 5 bases, and 12 bases lay between the germline ends. The CDR3, as DNA: TGTGCCAGTAGTATAATCGGGGGTTCAACTGAAGCTTTCTTT. Its translation: CASSIIGGSTEAFF.

The chain uses TRBV4-1 and TRBJ1-3, with 8 bases identical to TRBD1. The CDR3 is made up of 16 amino acids. Germline loops: CDR1 MGHRA, CDR2 YSYEKL. The ends lost 1 base at V and 4 bases at J; junction bases unmatched: 6. CDR3 sequence (DNA): TGCGCCAGCAGCCAAGCCCACCCAGGGGGCGGAAACACCATATATTTT. It yields the protein CASSQAHPGGGNTIYF.

The chain carries TRBV5-1 and TRBJ1-3; 12 bases align to TRBD1. The CDR3 is made up of 17 amino acids. Germline V lookup: CDR1 SGHRS, CDR2 YFSETQ. J lost 7 bases, V lost 2 bases, and 10 bases had no gene match. In DNA form, the CDR3 reads TGCGCCAGCAGCTTCGGGACAGGGGGCCAGGAGGGGAACACCATATATTTT. It encodes CASSFGTGGQEGNTIYF.

The chain is built from TRBV6-1 and TRBJ2-2, with D maybe TRBD1 (6 bases). The germline CDR1 and CDR2 sequences are MNHNS and SASEGT. The CDR3 runs to 13 residues. Deletions cut 4 bases from V and 6 bases from J, with 9 bases between. In DNA, the CDR3 is TGTGCCAGCAGTGTCCGACAGGCCGGGGAGCTGTTTTTT. It codes for CASSVRQAGELFF.

The chain carries TRBV30 and TRBJ2-5; D gene ambiguous. Germline V CDR1 and CDR2: GTSNPN, SVGIG (reference sequence). V lost 3 bases, J lost 2 bases, and 7 bases lay in between. The CDR3 totals 12 residues. The CDR3: CAWRPLQETQYF. The DNA of the CDR3 is TGTGCCTGGAGGCCACTACAAGAGACCCAGTACTTC.